The 6 T cell receptor beta chains below were found in one sample sequenced in a study of Ad26.COV2.S vaccination and SARS-CoV-2 variants. The treatment: roughly 20 received Ad26.COV2.S at low or high dose, single or two shots; about five received placebo; per-sample allocation not given. Following the first vaccine or placebo injection, samples were taken on day 63. Sequenced by immunoSEQ multiplex PCR; TCRdb stores in-frame clones only, minus some. The data contain hundreds of thousands of clones, more than 70% of them seen just once; the ten biggest clones take up about 1.5%. Sequenced here: peripheral blood, sampled in a trial of Ad26.COV2.S vaccine versus placebo. The source of these receptors is a person aged 18-65 years who received the Ad26.COV2.S COVID-19 vaccine or a placebo.

The V call is TRBV5-6, the J call TRBJ2-7, with D tentatively TRBD2 (6 bases). This CDR3 comprises 13 residues. Germline V gene data show CDR1 as SGHDT and CDR2 as YYEEEE. Trimming took off 2 bases at V and 4 bases at J, with 10 bases between the two ends. The CDR3 protein is CASSFAGPYEQYF. In nucleotides, the CDR3 is TGTGCCAGCAGCTTTGCGGGACCGTACGAGCAGTACTTC.

The chain employs TRBV2 and TRBJ2-1; D is undetermined. V dropped 1 base and J dropped 5 bases, with 9 bases sitting between them. In germline, CDR1 is SNHLY, CDR2 FYNNEI. The CDR3 runs 14 residues. CDR3 coding DNA: TGTGCCAGCAGTGAAGTCCGACTTAACAATGAGCAGTTCTTC. This encodes CASSEVRLNNEQFF.

This clone was recorded only once. The J gene is TRBJ2-5, the V gene TRBV6-5; weak D call: TRBD2 (6 bases). CDR1 and CDR2 (germline): MNHEY, SVGAGI. Trimming stripped 5 bases from V and 5 bases from J, with 18 bases between. The CDR3 extends over 15 amino acids. The CDR3 sequence: CASSPREPAWETQYF. The CDR3 DNA is TGTGCCAGCAGTCCCCGGGAGCCGGCGTGGGAGACCCAGTACTTC.

This clone was found a few times. The genes are TRBV10-3 and TRBJ2-7; D is undetermined. V was cut by 10 bases and J by 6 bases, with 19 bases left in between. The CDR3 sequence is 13 residues long. Per the germline V gene, CDR1 is ENHRY and CDR2 is SYGVKD. As DNA, the CDR3 is TGTGCCACCACCGGCGACCACACAAGCGAGCAGTACTTC. As protein: CATTGDHTSEQYF.

The V gene is TRBV6-5, the J gene TRBJ1-3; TRBD1 is a possible D gene (6 bases). Trimming pared 5 bases from V and 4 bases from J, leaving 9 bases between. The CDR3 covers 13 residues. From germline, CDR1 is MNHEY and CDR2 SVGAGI. The CDR3 DNA is TGTGCCAGCAGTCGGACAGAGGGAAACACCATATATTTT. It yields the protein CASSRTEGNTIYF.

This clone was seen once. The chain uses TRBV6-6 and TRBJ2-7; D may match TRBD1 or TRBD2 (6 bases each). The CDR3 spans 12 residues. Trimming removed 11 bases from V and 3 bases from J, with 14 bases in between. Germline CDR1 is MNHNY and CDR2 is SVGAGI (reference sequence). The CDR3 DNA follows: TGTGCCTCTAGGGGGGATTTCTACGAGCAGTACTTC. Amino acids: CASRGDFYEQYF.